The T cell receptor beta chain described here comes from a study of blood T cell repertoires in COVID-19. Original processing notes: Estimates of nucleated cell counts were drawn from the amplification of reference gene primers. Some clones are missing from TCRdb's copy, which holds only in-frame ones; the method was immunoSEQ multiplex PCR. V and J calls and clone size are given by that table; D and trimming were obtained from the DNA. In the table there are fewer than 350,000 clones, approximately 86% of which are singletons. The CDR3 is 13 amino acids. Looked up from germline, CDR1 is KGHSH and CDR2 is LQKENI. V was trimmed by 5 bases and J by 1 base, leaving 7 bases between them.

The chain couples TRBV18 to TRBJ2-3; no reliable D call. Sequencing was carried out using peripheral blood. The origin of this receptor is a woman aged 70-85 years with COVID-19, enrolled during active disease. CDR3 residues: CASSVGGTDTQYF. Here the CDR3 DNA reads TGTGCCAGCTCAGTCGGTGGCACAGATACGCAGTATTTT.